The present T cell receptor beta chain was sequenced within a study of shared clonotypes between healthy human individuals. Turning to this clone: Its antigen is not identified.

Using immunoSEQ multiplex PCR, the repertoire was profiled, and TCRdb retains in-frame clones only, with some absent. The data show around 600,000 clones, with around 97% seen just once and 0.057% held by the top ten. Findings and caveats of the study: Shared clonotypes across all four donors exceeded non-shared ones in generation probability.

Sequencing was done on a sample of naive CD4+ T cells sorted from blood. The subset: CD45RA+ positively selected. This clonotype originated in a young woman in good health.

CDR3 in amino acids: CASSTGFSYEQYF. The CDR3 DNA follows: TGTGCCAGCAGCACAGGGTTTTCCTACGAGCAGTACTTC. The chain joins TRBV7-2 to TRBJ2-7; perhaps TRBD1 as D (6 bases). Germline CDR1 is SGHTA and CDR2 is FQGNSA. Between the trimmed V and J ends, which lost 5 bases and 1 base, there was a span of 9 bases. The length of the CDR3 is 13 residues. Based on the CDR3 plus reference TRBV7-2 and TRBJ2-7, the full variable domain is GAGVSQSPSNKVTEKGKDVELRCDPISGHTALYWYRQSLGQGLEFLIYFQGNSAPDKSGLPSDRFSAERTGGSVSTLTIQRTQQEDSAVYLCASSTGFSYEQYFGPGTRLTVT.